The 11 T cell receptor beta chains presented below share a single source sample, sequenced in a study of PD-1 blockade in classical Hodgkin lymphoma (dated by TCRdb to about 2020). The label giving this sample's time point can be read as: cycle 4 day 1 (C4D1), after 6 weeks of nivolumab. All trial patients had relapsed after autologous stem cell transplantation, with cohorts A, B and C differing in prior brentuximab vedotin exposure. CD8+ T cells were purified from thawed PBMCs by magnetic negative selection with a Miltenyi CD8+ T cell isolation kit. The receptor library was made with the immunoSEQ multiplex PCR assay. Sourced from immuneACCESS, this table was stored by TCRdb with only in-frame sequences that have V and J called. A share of the clones is absent; for the studies checked, an unresolved V gene accounts for under half, and the remainder has no known explanation. The sample has approximately 15,000 clones on record, about nine tenths of them singletons. The ten most abundant clones make up less than 20% of the sample.

This specimen consisted of CD8+ T cells from blood, obtained before the fourth cycle of nivolumab. These receptors all stem from a human donor with classical Hodgkin lymphoma.

This chain joins TRBV19 and TRBJ2-7, with D perhaps TRBD1 or TRBD2 (5 bases each). The ends were cut back, 0 bases at V and 5 bases at J, with 5 bases in the middle. Per germline, CDR1 LNHDA and CDR2 SQIVND (reference sequence). The CDR3 has 12 amino acids. The chain's CDR3 is CASSIEGDEQYF. The CDR3 DNA reads as TGTGCCAGTAGTATAGAGGGGGACGAGCAGTACTTC.

V gene TRBV5-1 combines with J gene TRBJ2-7, with 9 bases lining up with TRBD2. The CDR3 loop spans 17 amino acids. The junction had 11 bases not matched to a gene; V was cut back by 4 bases and J by 0 bases. Germline V lookup: CDR1 SGHRS, CDR2 YFSETQ. The CDR3 spells CASSPGTSWETSYEQYF. CDR3 nucleotide sequence: TGCGCCAGCAGCCCCGGGACTAGCTGGGAAACCTCCTACGAGCAGTACTTC. Looking up the rest from reference TRBV5-1 and TRBJ2-7 gives the full variable domain: KAGVTQTPRYLIKTRGQQVTLSCSPISGHRSVSWYQQTPGQGLQFLFEYFSETQRNKGNFPGRFSGRQFSNSRSEMNVSTLELGDSALYLCASSPGTSWETSYEQYFGPGTRLTVT.

The rearrangement uses TRBV30 and TRBJ1-4, with a tentative D call TRBD1 (5 bases). The V and J ends lost 2 bases and 1 base respectively, with 11 bases between them. The CDR3 loop spans 15 amino acids. Germline V gene lookup returns CDR1 GTSNPN and CDR2 SVGIG (reference sequence). The CDR3 loop reads CAWSSLQGTNEKLFF. The CDR3 bases are TGTGCCTGGAGTTCGCTGCAGGGAACTAATGAAAAACTGTTTTTT.

This chain links TRBV19 with TRBJ2-1, with D tentatively TRBD2 (5 bases). V lost 5 bases and J lost 6, with 23 bases in between. Germline V gives CDR1 LNHDA, CDR2 SQIVND (reference sequence). This CDR3 spans 17 amino acids. This chain's CDR3 is CASSLYQMGGYINEQFF. DNA of the CDR3: TGTGCCAGTAGTTTGTACCAAATGGGCGGGTACATCAATGAGCAGTTCTTC.

To note about this clone: One junction end disagrees with the germline gene, perhaps due to a read error. The chain uses TRBV7-9 and TRBJ2-1; D gene unclear. Germline CDR1 SEHNR, CDR2 FQNEAQ (reference sequence). This CDR3 comprises 11 residues. The CDR3 DNA reads TGTGCCAGCAGCTTAGACCTAGTTTCGGTCTTC. It specifies CASSLDLVSVF. Looking up the rest from reference TRBV7-9 and TRBJ2-1 gives the full variable domain: DTGVSQNPRHKITKRGQNVTFRCDPISEHNRLYWYRQTLGQGPEFLTYFQNEAQLEKSRLLSDRFSAERPKGSFSTLEIQRTEQGDSAMYLCASSLDLVSVFGPGTRLTVL.

The chain uses TRBV13 and TRBJ2-7; the D gene is possibly TRBD2 (6 bases). The CDR3 consists of 15 residues. From germline, CDR1 is PRHDT and CDR2 FYEKMQ (reference sequence). Trimming removed 2 bases at V and 1 base at J, with 12 bases between. The CDR3 coding sequence is TGTGCCAGCAGCTTATGGGGGGAGGAATCCTACGAGCAGTACTTC. Amino acid sequence: CASSLWGEESYEQYF.

This rearrangement joins TRBV5-4 to TRBJ2-1; D not resolved. Germline V gene sequence: CDR1 SGHNT, CDR2 YYREEE (reference sequence). CDR3 length equals 11 residues. Trimming cost V 3 bases and J 2 bases, with 0 bases left between them. The DNA of the CDR3 is TGTGCCAGCAGCTCCTACAATGAGCAGTTCTTC. This encodes CASSSYNEQFF. Filled out from reference TRBV5-4 and TRBJ2-1, the complete variable domain reads ETGVTQSPTHLIKTRGQQVTLRCSSQSGHNTVSWYQQALGQGPQFIFQYYREEENGRGNFPPRFSGLQFPNYSSELNVNALELDDSALYLCASSSYNEQFFGPGTRLTVL.

The rearrangement joins TRBV29-1 to TRBJ2-7; 12 bases align to TRBD2. V lost 7 bases and J lost 12; bases outside the gene matches: 10. Germline-derived CDR1 and CDR2 are SQVTM and ANQGSEA. The CDR3 is 12 residues long. DNA of the CDR3: TGCAGCGCCAAACTAGCGGGAGGCGGATGGTACTTC. This codes for CSAKLAGGGWYF.

The V gene is TRBV9, the J gene TRBJ2-7, with TRBD1 matching over 8 bases. The CDR3 has 15 amino acids. Germline values: CDR1 SGDLS, CDR2 YYNGEE. With 4 bases clipped from V and 4 bases from J, the junction kept 10 bases outside the gene matches. The CDR3 loop is CASSKTGGGSYEQYF. The DNA of the CDR3 is TGTGCCAGCAGCAAAACAGGGGGAGGATCTTACGAGCAGTACTTC.

The rearrangement joins TRBV7-8 to TRBJ2-2, with 8 bases that match TRBD1. The length of the CDR3 is 14 residues. V lost 1 base to trimming and J lost 8 bases; unmatched junction nucleotides: 3. CDR1 SGHVS and CDR2 FQNEAQ come from the germline V gene. The CDR3 here is CASSLVTGEGELFF. The CDR3 nucleotides read TGTGCCAGCAGCTTAGTGACAGGGGAGGGGGAGCTGTTTTTT. The full variable domain, rest sourced from reference TRBV7-8 and TRBJ2-2, is GAGVSQSPRYKVAKRGQDVALRCDPISGHVSLFWYQQALGQGPEFLTYFQNEAQLDKSGLPSDRFFAERPEGSVSTLKIQRTQQEDSAVYLCASSLVTGEGELFFGEGSRLTVL.

The chain has TRBV7-2 and TRBJ2-7, with a weak D call TRBD1 (6 bases). The germline V gene encodes CDR1 SGHTA and CDR2 FQGNSA. CDR3 size: 15 residues. Trimming left V 1 base short and J 6 bases short, with 16 bases between. The CDR3 loop is CASSLDPGDISEQYF. CDR3 in DNA: TGTGCCAGCAGCTTAGATCCAGGGGATATCTCCGAGCAGTACTTC.